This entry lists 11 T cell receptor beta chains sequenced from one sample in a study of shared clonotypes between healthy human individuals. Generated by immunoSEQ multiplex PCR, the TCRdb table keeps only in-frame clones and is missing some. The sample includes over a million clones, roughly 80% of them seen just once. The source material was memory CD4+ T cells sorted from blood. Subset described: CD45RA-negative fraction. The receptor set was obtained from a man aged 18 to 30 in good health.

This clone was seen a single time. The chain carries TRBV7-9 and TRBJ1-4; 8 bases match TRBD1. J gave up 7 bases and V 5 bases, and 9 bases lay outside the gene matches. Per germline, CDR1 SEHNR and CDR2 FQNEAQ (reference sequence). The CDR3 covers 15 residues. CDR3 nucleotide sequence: TGTGCCAGCAGCCTCTCAGGGGGCCTATCTGAAAAACTGTTTTTT. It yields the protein CASSLSGGLSEKLFF.

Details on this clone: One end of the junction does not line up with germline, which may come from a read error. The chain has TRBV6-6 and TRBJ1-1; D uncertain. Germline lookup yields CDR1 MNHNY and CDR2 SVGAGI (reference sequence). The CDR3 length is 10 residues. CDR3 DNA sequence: TGTGCCAGCGGTTACCGGGAAGCTTTCTTT. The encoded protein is CASGYREAFF.

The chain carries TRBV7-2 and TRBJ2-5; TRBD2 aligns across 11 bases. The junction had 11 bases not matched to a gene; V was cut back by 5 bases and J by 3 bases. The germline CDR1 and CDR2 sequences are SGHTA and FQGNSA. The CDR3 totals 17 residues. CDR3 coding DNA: TGTGCCAGCAGCCAGCATCTAGCGGGGGGAGGGGAAGAGACCCAGTACTTC. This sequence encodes CASSQHLAGGGEETQYF.

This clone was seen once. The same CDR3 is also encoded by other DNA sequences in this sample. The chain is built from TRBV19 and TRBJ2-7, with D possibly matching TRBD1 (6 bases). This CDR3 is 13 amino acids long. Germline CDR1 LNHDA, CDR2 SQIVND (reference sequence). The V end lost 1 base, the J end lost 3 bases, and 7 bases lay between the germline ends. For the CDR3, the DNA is TGTGCCAGTAGTATAGGAGGGGGCTACGAGCAGTACTTC. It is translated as CASSIGGGYEQYF.

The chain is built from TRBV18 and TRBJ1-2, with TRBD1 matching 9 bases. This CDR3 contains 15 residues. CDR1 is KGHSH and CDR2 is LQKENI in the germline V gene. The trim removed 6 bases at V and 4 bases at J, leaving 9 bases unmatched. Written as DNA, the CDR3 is TGTGCCAGCTCTCCAGGACAGGGGCAGATCTATGGCTACACCTTC. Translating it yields CASSPGQGQIYGYTF.

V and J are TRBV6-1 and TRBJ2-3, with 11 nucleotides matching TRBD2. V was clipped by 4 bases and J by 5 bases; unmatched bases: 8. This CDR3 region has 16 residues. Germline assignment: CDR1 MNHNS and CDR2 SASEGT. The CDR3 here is CASSAQTSGIGDTQYF. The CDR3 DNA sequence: TGTGCCAGCAGTGCCCAGACTAGCGGGATAGGAGATACGCAGTATTTT.

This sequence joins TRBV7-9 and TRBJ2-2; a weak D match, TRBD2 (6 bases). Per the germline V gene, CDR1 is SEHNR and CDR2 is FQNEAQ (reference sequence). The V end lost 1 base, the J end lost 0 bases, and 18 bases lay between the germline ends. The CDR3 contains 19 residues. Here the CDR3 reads CASSLDGDWRGSNTGELFF. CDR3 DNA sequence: TGTGCCAGCAGCTTAGATGGTGATTGGCGGGGATCGAACACCGGGGAGCTGTTTTTT.

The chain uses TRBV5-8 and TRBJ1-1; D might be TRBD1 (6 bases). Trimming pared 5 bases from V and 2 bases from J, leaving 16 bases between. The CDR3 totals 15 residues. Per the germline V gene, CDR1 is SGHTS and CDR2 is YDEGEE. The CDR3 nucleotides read TGTGCCAGCAGGGAAATAGGGGGGCGTAACACTGAAGCTTTCTTT. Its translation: CASREIGGRNTEAFF.

CDR3 loop: CASSDGTGVRDTQYF. Here the CDR3 DNA reads TGTGCCAGCAGTGACGGGACAGGGGTGAGAGATACGCAGTATTTT. The chain joins TRBV25-1 to TRBJ2-3; 10 positions agree with TRBD1. The CDR3 has 15 residues. The germline CDR1 and CDR2 sequences are MGHDK and SYGVNS. Losses at the gene ends were 3 bases for V and 5 bases for J; bases not matched to a gene: 5.

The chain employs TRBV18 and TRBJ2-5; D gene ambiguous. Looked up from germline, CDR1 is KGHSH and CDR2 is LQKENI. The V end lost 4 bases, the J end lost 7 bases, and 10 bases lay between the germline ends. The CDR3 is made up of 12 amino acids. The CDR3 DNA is TGTGCCAGCTCACGCGTTATGGGGACCCAGTACTTC. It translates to CASSRVMGTQYF.

CDR3 amino acids: CAISAGTGDYGYTF. CDR3 coding DNA: TGTGCCATCAGTGCCGGGACAGGGGACTATGGCTACACCTTC. The V call is TRBV10-3, the J call TRBJ1-2, with TRBD1 matching over 10 bases. With V trimmed by 4 bases and J by 3 bases, 2 bases remained unmatched. The CDR3 has 14 residues. Per the germline V gene, CDR1 is ENHRY and CDR2 is SYGVKD.